This T cell receptor (beta chain) was found in a study of blood T cell repertoires in COVID-19. Authors' analysis steps: For nucleated cells, counts were estimated from reference gene primer amplification. Repertoires were generated with immunoSEQ multiplex PCR, while TCRdb's copy carries only in-frame clones and drops some. V, J and clone size were drawn from that table, and D and trimming were deduced from the DNA. The sample lists 30,000 to 40,000 clones, about 90% occurring once. There are 14 residues in the CDR3. V lost 1 base to trimming and J lost 2 bases, with 5 bases between them. Per germline, CDR1 SGHTA and CDR2 FQGNSA.

Sequences were obtained from peripheral blood. This chain uses TRBV7-2 with TRBJ1-4; the D is unclear. The receptor comes from an elderly man with acute or convalescent COVID-19. The chain's CDR3 is CASSLGQTNEKLFF. The CDR3 nucleotides read TGTGCCAGCAGCTTAGGGCAGACTAATGAAAAACTGTTTTTT.